The sequence of this T cell receptor (beta chain) was determined in a study of regulatory T cells in long-lasting Graves disease. Overall study context: Over 5 years on antithyroid drugs plus positive TSH receptor antibodies marked Graves' disease as persistent. Points from the study as a whole: Possibly, too few samples lowered accuracy.

In its sample, this clonotype was seen once. Its matching antigen is unknown. One end of the junction does not line up with germline, which may come from a read error. Described time point: persistent/refractory GD, antithyroid drugs over 5 years with positive TRAb. Isolated PBMC RNA provided the starting material for the TCR library. With iRepertoire HTBI primers and Arm-PCR of CDR3 regions, TCR beta libraries were built. TCRdb recomputed calls from the multiplex PCR reads with MiXCR, one row per CDR3 protein. The sample shows approximately 400,000 distinct CDR3 sequences, around 24% of them seen only once. The source was peripheral blood mononuclear cells (PBMCs), collected when the disease was refractory, from a patient treated with antithyroid drugs. This clonotype was sampled from a female donor with Graves disease.

The CDR3: CASSHGGKFGGYAF. CDR3 in DNA: TGCGCCAGCAGCCACGGGGGAAAGTTTGGTGGCTACGCCTTC. This chain connects TRBV7-9 to TRBJ1-2; perhaps TRBD1 as D (5 bases). Germline CDR1 reads SEHNR; CDR2 reads FQNEAQ (reference sequence). The CDR3 consists of 14 residues.